Listed below are T cell receptor beta chains from one sample, sequenced in a study of CD8 T cells in ankylosing spondylitis. TCRdb redid the calling of the 5' RACE reads with MiXCR, one entry per CDR3 protein. The table includes about 240,000 distinct CDR3 sequences, approximately 11% detected once. Sequenced: blood, either unsorted or a sorted T cell fraction (not recorded which). The receptors were sampled from a male donor with ankylosing spondylitis or in good health (not recorded which). CDR3s include the opening cysteine and the closing phenylalanine or tryptophan. The D gene is left open where the match is weak. Some rows mark clone size as missing; the rest say once, few, many or name a class of expanded clone.

TRBJ2-7 | . | . | TRBV11-2 | TGTGCCAGCAGACGTACAGGGGAGGGCGAGCAGTACTTC | CASRRTGEGEQYF
TRBJ2-7 | few | . | TRBV20-1 | TGCAGTGCTAGAGTAGGGGCAGGGGCCTACGAGCAGTACTTC | CSARVGAGAYEQYF
TRBJ2-7 | many | . | TRBV12-3/TRBV12-4 | TGTGCCAGCAGTTTATTGGATTCCGAGCAGTACTTC | CASSLLDSEQYF
TRBJ2-2 | many | . | TRBV6-5 | TGTGCCAGCAGTCCCGACCGGGGGACACCGAACACCGGGGAGCTGTTTTTT | CASSPDRGTPNTGELFF
TRBJ2-3 | many | . | TRBV5-1 | TGCGCCAGCAGCTTTTGGGCGGCTCCCAGCACAGATACGCAGTATTTT | CASSFWAAPSTDTQYF
TRBJ2-3 | many | TRBD2 | TRBV5-1 | TGCGCCAGCAGCCCAGGACTAGCAGGGGCCGCTGATACGCAGTATTTT | CASSPGLAGAADTQYF
TRBJ1-5 | many | . | TRBV20-1 | TGCAGTGCTCCATCAGGGAGTCAGCCCCAGCATTTT | CSAPSGSQPQHF
TRBJ2-1 | many | . | TRBV7-8 | TGTGCCAGCAGCCTCCGACGGCAGTGGGGCAATGAGCAGTTCTTC | CASSLRRQWGNEQFF
TRBJ2-2 | many | . | TRBV12-3/TRBV12-4 | TGTGCCAGCTGCCCTGGGATCCACACCGGGGAGCTGTTTTTT | CASCPGIHTGELFF
TRBJ2-2 | many | TRBD2 | TRBV12-3/TRBV12-4 | TGTGCCAGCACCCCACCGGGGGGGCTCGGCACCGGGGAGCTGTTTTTT | CASTPPGGLGTGELFF
TRBJ2-3 | many | . | TRBV5-1 | TGCGCCAGCAGCTTGGTCACAGCGAGCACAGATACGCAGTATTTT | CASSLVTASTDTQYF
TRBJ2-3 | . | . | TRBV5-1 | TGCGCCAGCAGCTTGGGACTTCGCACAGATACGCAGTATTTT | CASSLGLRTDTQYF
TRBJ1-4 | few | . | TRBV7-9 | TGTGCCAGCAGCTTACCCTCGGACGGTGAAAAACTGTTTTTT | CASSLPSDGEKLFF
TRBJ2-2 | many | TRBD2 | TRBV29-1 | TGCAGCGTTGAAGATCCGAGGACTAGCGGGACGCCCGGGGAGCTGTTTTTT | CSVEDPRTSGTPGELFF
TRBJ2-5 | . | . | TRBV2 | TGTGCCAGCAGCGTCGGGGCCCAAGAGACCCAGTACTTC | CASSVGAQETQYF
TRBJ2-3 | many | . | TRBV12-3/TRBV12-4 | TGTGCCAGCAGTTTTATCCAGGGTTCGCAGTATTTT | CASSFIQGSQYF
TRBJ2-5 | few | TRBD2 | TRBV20-1 | TGCAGTGCTAGAGAAAGAGCGGGAGGGGAGACCCAGTACTTC | CSARERAGGETQYF
TRBJ2-3 | many | . | TRBV7-8 | TGTGCCAGCAGCTTGGACGTACGGACCAGGGGTAGCACAGATACGCAGTATTTT | CASSLDVRTRGSTDTQYF
TRBJ2-1 | . | TRBD2 | TRBV12-5 | TGTGCTAGTGGCCCCGGACTAGCCGGTTCCACTGAGCAGTTCTTC | CASGPGLAGSTEQFF
TRBJ1-3 | many | . | TRBV12-3/TRBV12-4 | TGTGCCAGCAGAGGAGATCTTGGAAACACCATATATTTT | CASRGDLGNTIYF
TRBJ2-7 | . | . | TRBV19 | TGTGCCGCAGGGCTCTACGAGCAGTACTTC | CAAGLYEQYF
TRBJ2-2 | many | . | TRBV12-3/TRBV12-4 | TGTGCCAGCAGTCCGGACGTAACGGGGGAGCTGTTTTTT | CASSPDVTGELFF
TRBJ2-3 | . | . | TRBV10-3 | TGTGCCATCAGTGAGTCGGCCCGAGAAGTAAGGAATACGCAGTATTTT | CAISESAREVRNTQYF
TRBJ2-2 | few | TRBD2 | TRBV7-2 | TGTGCCAGCAGAGCGGGACGGGTGACCGGGGAGCTGTTTTTT | CASRAGRVTGELFF
TRBJ1-5 | many | TRBD1 | TRBV5-1 | TGCGCCAGCAGCGAGGGACAGGGTCAGCCCCAGCATTTT | CASSEGQGQPQHF